These T cell receptor beta chains were read from a single sample in a study of blood T cell repertoires in COVID-19. Some clones are missing from TCRdb's copy, which holds only in-frame ones; the method was immunoSEQ multiplex PCR. The repertoire holds tens of thousands of clones, around 78% seen once, with 15% to 20% in the top ten. Sample: peripheral blood. All receptors come from a woman older than 75 with acute or convalescent COVID-19. Each CDR3 is given with its conserved first and last residue. D genes are given only for firm matches. Clone size is not always given. Where it is, it says once, few, many or a class for expanded clones.

V,size,D,J,DNA,CDR3
TRBV6-5,many,NA,TRBJ1-1,TGTGCCAGCAGCTATGGACAGTTCACTGAAGCTTTCTTT,CASSYGQFTEAFF
TRBV5-4,NA,TRBD2,TRBJ2-1,TGTGCCAGCAGCCCACTAGCGGGGGGATACAATGAGCAGTTCTTC,CASSPLAGGYNEQFF
TRBV2,NA,NA,TRBJ1-4,TGTGCCAGCAGTGAAGGGCAGGGAAGAGGAGAAAAACTGTTTTTT,CASSEGQGRGEKLFF
TRBV6-5,NA,NA,TRBJ1-5,TGTGCCAGCCGACATACCTATAGCAATCAGCCCCAGCATTTT,CASRHTYSNQPQHF
TRBV5-5,NA,NA,TRBJ1-2,TGTGCCAGCAGCTTGGCTGGACACCCAACCTTC,CASSLAGHPTF
TRBV7-9,few,NA,TRBJ1-4,TGTGCCAGCAGCCCACCGCTACAAGGGGCTGAAAAACTGTTTTTT,CASSPPLQGAEKLFF
TRBV7-9,few,TRBD2,TRBJ2-3,TGTGCCAGCAGTCCGAGCGGGAGGGTCACAGATACGCAGTATTTT,CASSPSGRVTDTQYF
TRBV10-1,NA,NA,TRBJ2-2,TGCGCCAGCAGCCAGAACACCGGGGAGCTGTTTTTT,CASSQNTGELFF
TRBV7-8,NA,NA,TRBJ2-5,TGTGCCAGCAGCTTAGGGGCCTTATTCCAAGAGACCCAGTACTTC,CASSLGALFQETQYF
TRBV6-5,NA,TRBD1,TRBJ2-7,TGTGCCAGCACCCACCCGGGACAGGGAGGATACGAGCAGTACTTC,CASTHPGQGGYEQYF
TRBV5-8,once,TRBD1,TRBJ1-1,TGTGCCAGCAGCTATCAAACGGGACAGACGAACACTGAAGCTTTCTTT,CASSYQTGQTNTEAFF
TRBV19,NA,TRBD2,TRBJ2-1,TGTGCCAGTAGTATATCTGGACCGGGACTAGCGGGCGGCAACAATGAGCAGTTCTTC,CASSISGPGLAGGNNEQFF
TRBV15,NA,TRBD2,TRBJ2-3,TGTGCCACCAGCTCCCCTTTAGCGGGAGGGGCAGATACGCAGTATTTT,CATSSPLAGGADTQYF
TRBV18,NA,NA,TRBJ2-1,TGTGCCAGCTCACCACCCCGGAGGACCGAGAAGAATGAGCAGTTCTTC,CASSPPRRTEKNEQFF
TRBV2,NA,NA,TRBJ1-5,TGTGCCAGCGTGTCAGATAGCAATCAGCCCCAGCATTTT,CASVSDSNQPQHF
TRBV5-4,NA,NA,TRBJ2-5,TGTGCCAGCAGCTTTGAGCGAGGGTCCCAAGAGACCCAGTACTTC,CASSFERGSQETQYF
TRBV3-1/TRBV3-2,NA,NA,TRBJ1-4,TGTGCCAGCAGCCAGAGGGGGATTAATGAAAAACTGTTTTTT,CASSQRGINEKLFF
TRBV5-1,few,NA,TRBJ1-4,TGCGCCAGCAGATTACAGCAAAATGAAAAACTGTTTTTT,CASRLQQNEKLFF
TRBV19,NA,TRBD1,TRBJ1-3,TGTGCCAGTAGTATGGTGGACGGGACAGGCCCAAACACCATATATTTT,CASSMVDGTGPNTIYF
TRBV28,NA,NA,TRBJ1-2,TGTGCCAGCAGTTTACAGGGTTATGGCTACACCTTC,CASSLQGYGYTF
TRBV30,few,TRBD1,TRBJ2-7,TGTGCCTGGAGTCCCGGACAGGGGATTGTATACGAGCAGTACTTC,CAWSPGQGIVYEQYF
TRBV5-1,NA,TRBD2,TRBJ2-1,TGCGCCAGCAGCTTTCGGGCGGGGGGCCTCAATGAGCAGTTCTTC,CASSFRAGGLNEQFF
TRBV10-1,NA,TRBD2,TRBJ2-1,TGCGCCAGCAGTGCATCCGGGACTAGCGGTAGGGTGCAGTTCTTC,CASSASGTSGRVQFF